These 29 T cell receptor beta chains originate from one sample sequenced in a study of post-analysis software for immune sequencing data (dated by TCRdb to between 2014 and 2016). Here is what the overall study found, with its caveats: Patients showed significantly higher frequencies than controls for about five TRBV segments, among them TRBV5-6, TRBV5-1 and TRBV20-1.

Their cognate antigens are unknown. Library preparation employed PCR. Instrument used: Illumina HiSeq 2500. To reduce PCR and sequencing biases, unique molecular identifiers were incorporated into the TCR beta cDNA libraries. The raw public data were reprocessed by TCRdb itself: fastp quality trimming at Q25, MiXCR clonotype calling, in-frame beta chains only. CDR3 protein sequences are deduplicated, and each keeps its most common genes and DNA. For this sample the table gives approximately 440,000 distinct CDR3 sequences, of which 45% were detected only once. The ten largest clones take up 12% of the sample. Sequencing was carried out using blood. The receptors were gathered from a girl aged 10 to 17 with multiple sclerosis.

The rearrangement joins TRBV6-6 to TRBJ1-2; TRBD1 agrees at 7 bases. The CDR3 spans 14 residues. Looked up from germline, CDR1 is MNHNY and CDR2 is SVGAGI (reference sequence). J gave up 2 bases and V 6 bases, and 6 bases lay outside the gene matches. CDR3 DNA: TGTGCCAGCAGAAGACAGGGATCGAACTATGGCTACACCTTC. The encoded protein is CASRRQGSNYGYTF.

The chain recombines TRBV7-2 with TRBJ2-4, with D perhaps matching TRBD2 (6 bases). The V and J ends lost 0 bases and 7 bases respectively, with 13 bases between them. Germline CDR1 reads SGHTA; CDR2 reads FQGNSA. This CDR3 is built from 15 residues. CDR3 loop: CASSLARLVDNIQYF. In nucleotides, the CDR3 is TGTGCCAGCAGCTTAGCCAGACTAGTGGACAACATTCAGTACTTC.

This clonotype was seen only a few times. The V and J genes are TRBV11-3 and TRBJ2-5; D unresolved. The CDR3 consists of 13 residues. Trimming left V 1 base short and J 5 bases short, with 8 bases between. In germline, CDR1 is SGHNT, CDR2 YENEEA. The CDR3 DNA is TGTGCCAGCAGCTTAGGGGATCGGGAGACCCAGTACTTC. Translated: CASSLGDRETQYF.

This clonotype occurred once. The chain uses TRBV12-3 or TRBV12-4 and TRBJ2-7; a weak D match, TRBD2 (6 bases). CDR3 length: 15 amino acids. V was trimmed by 3 bases and J by 0 bases, leaving 12 bases between them. The CDR3 DNA follows: TGTGCCAGCAGTTTCTCCGCTAGCGACTCCTACGAGCAGTACTTC. It is translated as CASSFSASDSYEQYF.

This rearrangement joins TRBV29-1 to TRBJ2-1; TRBD1 is a possible D gene (6 bases). From germline, CDR1 is SQVTM and CDR2 ANQGSEA. CDR3 length equals 11 residues. V lost 6 bases and J 5 bases, leaving 8 bases between the germline ends. CDR3 sequence: CSVQGHNEQFF. The CDR3 nucleotides are TGCAGCGTACAGGGCCACAATGAGCAGTTCTTC.

The J gene is TRBJ2-7, the V gene TRBV28, with 10 bases identical to TRBD1. V trimming: 10 bases; J trimming: 2 bases; junction bases outside the gene matches: 8. This CDR3 spans 14 amino acids. Germline assignment: CDR1 MDHEN and CDR2 SYDVKM. DNA for the CDR3: TGTGCCACTTCGGGACAGGGGTCGACCTACGAGCAGTACTTC. Its protein product is CATSGQGSTYEQYF.

The chain carries TRBV4-1 and TRBJ2-1; D call uncertain. The length of the CDR3 is 15 residues. The germline gives CDR1 MGHRA, CDR2 YSYEKL. Trimming took 1 base from V and 11 from J, leaving 18 bases between them. CDR3 DNA: TGCGCCAGCAGCCAAGGCGCGGAGTCTCATCTGAAGCAGTTCTTC. Translated, it gives CASSQGAESHLKQFF.

The V call is TRBV6-1, the J call TRBJ2-1; 7 bases fit TRBD1. The V gene end was trimmed by 5 bases and the J gene end by 6 bases; junction bases not matched to a gene: 7. The CDR3 totals 14 residues. Per the germline V gene, CDR1 is MNHNS and CDR2 is SASEGT. For the CDR3, the DNA is TGTGCCAGCAGTCATCCGGGACAGCTCAATGAGCAGTTCTTC. This gives the protein CASSHPGQLNEQFF.

A few counts support this clonotype. The genes are TRBV29-1 and TRBJ2-1, with D possibly being TRBD1 (7 bases). CDR3 length: 13 amino acids. The ends were cut back, 4 bases at V and 2 bases at J, with 9 bases in the middle. Germline loops: CDR1 SQVTM, CDR2 ANQGSEA. The CDR3 region has the DNA TGCAGCGTTGCAGGGGGGCCCTACAATGAGCAGTTCTTC. This sequence encodes CSVAGGPYNEQFF.

On this clonotype itself: A single base separates this from a much larger clone, so it may be a read error. The CDR3 loop is CSAWGLGEQYF. CDR3 nucleotide sequence: TGCAGCGCCTGGGGTCTAGGGGAGCAGTACTTC. This sequence joins TRBV29-1 and TRBJ2-4, with D tentatively TRBD1 or TRBD2 (5 bases each). Trimming stripped 7 bases from V and 13 bases from J, with 17 bases between. The CDR3 is made up of 11 amino acids. Germline CDR1 reads SQVTM; CDR2 reads ANQGSEA.

The sample holds a few counts of this clonotype. The rearrangement links TRBV20-1 to TRBJ2-3; 9 nucleotides line up with TRBD2. The V segment lost 0 bases and the J segment 8 bases; nucleotides outside the gene matches: 12. The length of the CDR3 is 16 residues. CDR1 and CDR2 (germline): DFQATT, SNEGSKA (reference sequence). CDR3 DNA sequence: TGCAGTGCTAGAGATGTGTGGTATAGCGGGAGATCTACGCAGTATTTT. This sequence encodes CSARDVWYSGRSTQYF.

The V and J genes are TRBV13 and TRBJ2-7; D remains ambiguous. The germline CDR1 and CDR2 sequences are PRHDT and FYEKMQ (reference sequence). The V end was cut by 4 bases, the J end by 3 bases, with 16 bases between. The CDR3 runs 15 residues. CDR3 in DNA: TGTGCCAGCAGCTGCGTAAGGGAAAGACACTACGAGCAGTACTTC. Translation: CASSCVRERHYEQYF.

V and J are TRBV20-1 and TRBJ1-5, with D maybe TRBD1 (5 bases). CDR1 and CDR2 from the germline V gene are DFQATT and SNEGSKA (reference sequence). The ends were cut back, 3 bases at V and 5 bases at J, with 17 bases in the middle. The CDR3 is made up of 15 amino acids. In DNA, the CDR3 is TGCAGTGCTAGCAGGCCGGGACTAAGGGATCAGCCCCAGCATTTT. This encodes CSASRPGLRDQPQHF.

This chain's CDR3 is CSVDPGQGSNEQFF. In nucleotides, the CDR3 is TGCAGCGTCGATCCGGGACAGGGAAGCAATGAGCAGTTCTTC. The chain is built from TRBV29-1 and TRBJ2-1; TRBD1 aligns across 9 bases. CDR1 and CDR2 (germline): SQVTM, ANQGSEA. The CDR3 consists of 14 residues. The trim removed 6 bases at V and 6 bases at J, leaving 9 bases unmatched.

J is TRBJ2-3 and V is TRBV4-3; 12 positions agree with TRBD1. There are 16 residues in the CDR3. Germline V lookup: CDR1 LGHNA, CDR2 YSLEER. With 1 base clipped from V and 6 bases from J, the junction kept 5 bases outside the gene matches. The CDR3 sequence: CASSQVGTGGLDTQYF. The CDR3, as DNA: TGCGCCAGCAGCCAAGTCGGGACAGGGGGCTTGGATACGCAGTATTTT.

This sequence joins TRBV5-1 and TRBJ2-1, with TRBD2 identical over 14 bases. The ends lost 2 bases at V and 6 bases at J; junction bases unmatched: 4. Germline-derived CDR1 and CDR2 are SGHRS and YFSETQ. The CDR3 consists of 16 residues. CDR3 in DNA: TGCGCCAGCAGCTTACAAGGACTAGCGGGGGGCAATGAGCAGTTCTTC. Translating it yields CASSLQGLAGGNEQFF.

The chain recombines TRBV28 with TRBJ2-1, with 7 bases identical to TRBD2. This CDR3 region has 16 residues. V was clipped by 5 bases and J by 8 bases; unmatched bases: 15. Per the germline V gene, CDR1 is MDHEN and CDR2 is SYDVKM. The CDR3 region is CASSPGRSGTRHEQFF. The CDR3 nucleotides are TGTGCCAGCAGTCCGGGACGCAGCGGGACCCGGCATGAGCAGTTCTTC.

The chain joins TRBV28 to TRBJ2-1; 8 positions agree with TRBD2. There are 15 residues in the CDR3. V lost 3 bases to trimming and J lost 8 bases; unmatched junction nucleotides: 9. Germline V CDR1 and CDR2: MDHEN, SYDVKM. The CDR3 here is CASSFGGRIPHEQFF. CDR3 sequence (DNA): TGTGCCAGCAGTTTCGGCGGGAGGATCCCCCATGAGCAGTTCTTC.

V and J are TRBV4-1 and TRBJ2-7; weak D call: TRBD1 (6 bases). V gave up 0 bases and J gave up 2 bases, with 8 bases separating them. The CDR3 contains 14 residues. CDR1 is MGHRA, CDR2 YSYEKL, per germline. The CDR3 DNA is TGCGCCAGCAGCCAAGATTACAGGGCCTACGAGCAGTACTTC. Protein sequence: CASSQDYRAYEQYF.

The table lists this clonotype with a few counts. This chain uses TRBV20-1 with TRBJ2-1; 10 bases are a match to TRBD1. V shed 5 bases and J 6 bases; nucleotides not matched to a gene: 10. Per the germline V gene, CDR1 is DFQATT and CDR2 is SNEGSKA (reference sequence). The CDR3 sequence is 15 residues long. Here the CDR3 reads CSAWTDRGPSNEQFF. The CDR3 DNA follows: TGCAGTGCTTGGACCGACAGGGGGCCTTCCAATGAGCAGTTCTTC.

The chain couples TRBV6-6 to TRBJ1-1, with 10 bases matching TRBD1. The CDR3 sequence is 17 residues long. Trimming at V came to 6 bases and at J to 2 bases, leaving 12 bases not matched to a gene. Germline CDR1 reads MNHNY; CDR2 reads SVGAGI (reference sequence). The CDR3 DNA reads as TGTGCCAGCAGACCGGGGACAGGGGTTTTGGTAAACACTGAAGCTTTCTTT. Translating gives CASRPGTGVLVNTEAFF.

This clonotype was counted at least ten times. The V gene is TRBV7-6, the J gene TRBJ2-7; no definite D call. The ends were cut back, 1 base at V and 2 bases at J, with 12 bases in the middle. Germline CDR1 reads SGHVS; CDR2 reads FNYEAQ. The length of the CDR3 is 15 residues. CDR3: CASSLGQIPAYEQYF. Written as DNA, the CDR3 is TGTGCCAGCAGCTTAGGACAAATCCCGGCCTACGAGCAGTACTTC.

In DNA form, the CDR3 reads TGTGCCAGCAGCCCTCCGGGACTAGCGCTCAATGAGCAGTTCTTC. It encodes CASSPPGLALNEQFF. The chain employs TRBV14 and TRBJ2-1; TRBD2 matches 10 bases. The CDR3 extends over 15 amino acids. Trimming took 4 bases from V and 6 from J; bases not matched to a gene: 6. Looked up from germline, CDR1 is SGHDN and CDR2 is FVKESK. Using reference TRBV14 and TRBJ2-1 for the parts outside the CDR3, the full variable domain is EAGVTQFPSHSVIEKGQTVTLRCDPISGHDNLYWYRRVMGKEIKFLLHFVKESKQDESGMPNNRFLAERTGGTYSTLKVQPAELEDSGVYFCASSPPGLALNEQFFGPGTRLTVL.

This chain connects TRBV20-1 to TRBJ1-2; 9 bases match TRBD1. Germline values: CDR1 DFQATT, CDR2 SNEGSKA (reference sequence). The CDR3 is made up of 12 amino acids. The V and J ends lost 4 bases and 6 bases, in that order; junction bases with no gene match: 3. The CDR3 region is CSAIQGADGYTF. DNA of the CDR3: TGCAGTGCTATACAGGGGGCGGATGGCTACACCTTC.

The chain links TRBV5-1 to TRBJ2-1, with TRBD1 identical over 12 bases. The CDR3 is 15 residues long. Germline V gene data show CDR1 as SGHRS and CDR2 as YFSETQ. The trim removed 5 bases at V and 7 bases at J, leaving 7 bases unmatched. As DNA, the CDR3 is TGCGCCAGCAGGGATGGGACAGGGGGCAGGAATGAGCAGTTCTTC. This translates into CASRDGTGGRNEQFF.

This clonotype was seen only a few times. The V call is TRBV20-1, the J call TRBJ2-7, with 10 bases that match TRBD2. Trimming took 6 bases from V and 3 from J; bases not matched to a gene: 11. In germline, CDR1 is DFQATT, CDR2 SNEGSKA (reference sequence). The CDR3 runs to 15 residues. The CDR3 protein is CSASIPSGSLYEQYF. The CDR3 DNA reads TGCAGTGCCAGTATTCCTAGCGGGAGTCTCTACGAGCAGTACTTC.

The chain uses TRBV28 and TRBJ2-3, with D tentatively TRBD1 or TRBD2 (5 bases each). This CDR3 region has 17 residues. V lost 1 base and J lost 2, with 16 bases in between. Germline values: CDR1 MDHEN, CDR2 SYDVKM. The CDR3: CASSLFSGQRLTDTQYF. CDR3 coding DNA: TGTGCCAGCAGTTTATTCTCGGGGCAGCGGCTCACAGATACGCAGTATTTT.

This clonotype has just a few counts. The chain employs TRBV6-5 and TRBJ2-1; D may be TRBD1 (5 bases). There are 17 residues in the CDR3. V lost 0 bases and J lost 3, with 15 bases in between. From germline, CDR1 is MNHEY and CDR2 SVGAGI. The CDR3 nucleotides are TGTGCCAGCAGTTACTCCTCCGAAGGGGCCAGCTACAATGAGCAGTTCTTC. Its protein is CASSYSSEGASYNEQFF.

CDR3 region: CASSFPPAGASETQYF. As DNA, the CDR3 is TGTGCCAGCAGTTTCCCCCCGGCGGGGGCCTCTGAGACCCAGTACTTC. The chain uses TRBV28 and TRBJ2-5; TRBD2 is a possible D gene (7 bases). The CDR3 runs to 16 residues. From germline, CDR1 is MDHEN and CDR2 SYDVKM. Trimming took 3 bases from V and 5 from J, leaving 19 bases between them.